This is a list of T cell receptor beta chains from one sample in a study of T cell clones after liver transplantation. TCRdb's copy holds only in-frame clones and misses some; the assay was immunoSEQ multiplex PCR. The table lists about 75,000 clones, about 92% of them singletons. The source material was CD4+ T cells from blood, sampled before liver transplant. Receptors originate from a human donor who received a liver transplant. CDR3s include the opening cysteine and the closing phenylalanine or tryptophan. Fields, in order: CDR3 DNA, CDR3 protein, J gene, V gene, clone size, D gene, CDR3 length. A D gene is named only where the DNA matches it firmly. Clone size is given for some rows only: seen once, a few or many times, or a class if the clone is expanded.

TGTGCCAGCAGCTTAACCTACGAGCAGTACTTC | CASSLTYEQYF | TRBJ2-7 | TRBV7-2 | . | . | 11
TGTGCCTGGATTTTCAGGGAGACCCAGTACTTC | CAWIFRETQYF | TRBJ2-5 | TRBV30 | . | . | 11
TGTGCCAGCAGCTTAGATCCTACTAGCGGGACCGAGTTCTTC | CASSLDPTSGTEFF | TRBJ2-1 | TRBV11-3 | . | TRBD2 | 14
TGTGCCAGCAGTCAAGAGGGACGCCAAACAGATACGCAGTATTTT | CASSQEGRQTDTQYF | TRBJ2-3 | TRBV28 | . | . | 15
TGTGCCAGCAGCCAAATTAGGGGCGAGCAGTACTTC | CASSQIRGEQYF | TRBJ2-7 | TRBV11-2 | . | . | 12
TGTGCCAGTAGTATAGAAGGAGGGAAGCAGTACTTC | CASSIEGGKQYF | TRBJ2-7 | TRBV19 | . | . | 12
TGTGCCATCAGTGAGTCCCCGGGACAGAATGTTAATCAGCCCCAGCATTTT | CAISESPGQNVNQPQHF | TRBJ1-5 | TRBV10-3 | . | TRBD1 | 17
TGTGCCTGGAGTGTTACCGGGACAGGGGTGGCTTTCTTT | CAWSVTGTGVAFF | TRBJ1-1 | TRBV30 | . | TRBD1 | 13
TGTGCCAGCAGCGTCCCAGGGGCTGGAAACACCATATATTTT | CASSVPGAGNTIYF | TRBJ1-3 | TRBV9 | . | . | 14
TGTGCCAGTAGGGACAGGGGGTTCCAGAACTATGGCTACACCTTC | CASRDRGFQNYGYTF | TRBJ1-2 | TRBV19 | . | TRBD1 | 15
TGTGCCAGCAGCCAATCCCGGGACAGGAACTACGAGCAGTACTTC | CASSQSRDRNYEQYF | TRBJ2-7 | TRBV6-1 | once | TRBD1 | 15
TGTGCCAGTAGTCTATCGGCCGCTTGGAGCTCCTACAATGAGCAGTTCTTC | CASSLSAAWSSYNEQFF | TRBJ2-1 | TRBV19 | . | . | 17
TGTGCCAGCAAGAAGTTTAGCAATCAGCCCCAGCATTTT | CASKKFSNQPQHF | TRBJ1-5 | TRBV27 | . | . | 13
TGTGCTAGTGGTTTGGAAGCCTACGAGCAGTACTTC | CASGLEAYEQYF | TRBJ2-7 | TRBV12-5 | . | . | 12
TGTGCCAGCTCTACCGGGACAGGGAACATTCAGTACTTC | CASSTGTGNIQYF | TRBJ2-4 | TRBV18 | . | TRBD1 | 13
TGTGCCAGCAGCACCCTTAGCGGGAGAAGGGGCGAGCAGTACTTC | CASSTLSGRRGEQYF | TRBJ2-7 | TRBV13 | . | TRBD2 | 15
TGTGCCAGCAGCAACACGGACAGGGGTTTCCAAGAGACCCAGTACTTC | CASSNTDRGFQETQYF | TRBJ2-5 | TRBV5-4 | . | TRBD1 | 16
TGTGCCTGGCGCCTACTAGGGACCCAGTACTTC | CAWRLLGTQYF | TRBJ2-5 | TRBV30 | . | . | 11
TGTGCCAGCAGCTTATCTCTCGGGGAGCCCCAGCATTTT | CASSLSLGEPQHF | TRBJ1-5 | TRBV7-3 | . | . | 13
TGCAGCGTTGAAGACCGGCACCGGGAGACCCAGTACTTC | CSVEDRHRETQYF | TRBJ2-5 | TRBV29-1 | . | . | 13
TGCAGCGTTGGCGTCCGCCCGAACACTGGAGCTTTCTTT | CSVGVRPNTGAFF | TRBJ1-1 | TRBV29-1 | once | . | 13
TGTGCCAGCTCAACTAGCGGGAGGGACGAGCAGTACTTC | CASSTSGRDEQYF | TRBJ2-7 | TRBV18 | . | TRBD2 | 13
TGCGCCAGCAGCTCGGGACTAGCGGGAGGGCCGTTCACCGGGGAGCTGTTTTTT | CASSSGLAGGPFTGELFF | TRBJ2-2 | TRBV5-1 | . | TRBD2 | 18
TGTGCCAGCAGTTTGCCCGGGGACAGAAGAGATGGCTACACCTTC | CASSLPGDRRDGYTF | TRBJ1-2 | TRBV5-4 | few | TRBD1 | 15
TGTGCCAGCAGCTTAGGGGACATAACCTACGAGCAGTACTTC | CASSLGDITYEQYF | TRBJ2-7 | TRBV11-2 | . | . | 14
TGTGCCAGCTGGGACAGGGGGTCAGGAAAACTGTTTTTT | CASWDRGSGKLFF | TRBJ1-4 | TRBV28 | . | TRBD1 | 13
TGTGCCAGCAGTCCTACTAGCCCTTCTTACAATGAGCAGTTCTTC | CASSPTSPSYNEQFF | TRBJ2-1 | TRBV11-2 | . | . | 15
TGTGCCAGCAGCTTAAGCAGGGCTCGGACCTTC | CASSLSRARTF | TRBJ1-2 | TRBV11-2 | . | . | 11
TGTGCCACCAGCAGAGATGAGGAGGGTGAGCAGTTCTTC | CATSRDEEGEQFF | TRBJ2-1 | TRBV15 | . | . | 13
TGCGCCAGCAGCTTGGCTCAGGGAAACACCGGGGAGCTGTTTTTT | CASSLAQGNTGELFF | TRBJ2-2 | TRBV5-1 | . | . | 15
TGTGCCAGCAGCTTAGTAAAGGGACTAGCGGGAGTAGTGGATGAGCAGTTCTTC | CASSLVKGLAGVVDEQFF | TRBJ2-1 | TRBV7-9 | . | TRBD2 | 18
TGTGCCAGCATCTCAGGGGGGAGTCAAGAGACCCAGTACTTC | CASISGGSQETQYF | TRBJ2-5 | TRBV7-8 | . | . | 14
TGTGCCAGCTCACCACTCCCTACAGGGGGTACGAGGCATGAGCAGTTCTTC | CASSPLPTGGTRHEQFF | TRBJ2-1 | TRBV18 | . | TRBD1 | 17
TGTGCCAGCAGCCTCTCCGGGCTCTCCTCGCGAGAGACCCAGTACTTC | CASSLSGLSSRETQYF | TRBJ2-5 | TRBV11-2 | . | . | 16
TGTGCCAGCAGCCTAGGGGAGGGTATGATCGAGACCCAGTACTTC | CASSLGEGMIETQYF | TRBJ2-5 | TRBV7-9 | . | TRBD2 | 15